This is a list of T cell receptor beta chains from one sample in a study of monozygotic twins with inflammatory bowel disease. TCRdb reworked the 5' RACE reads into one entry per CDR3 protein, no DNA. Its table records approximately 45,000 distinct CDR3 sequences. Specimen: blood. The receptors come from a human donor with ulcerative colitis or Crohn's disease, or a healthy co-twin of an affected twin (not recorded which). Both conserved end residues are part of each CDR3. Fields, in order: CDR3 length, clone size, V gene, J gene, CDR3 protein. Not every row has a clone size; where given, it reads once, few, many or a size class.

len: 17; abundance: NA; v_gene: TRBV6-5; j_gene: TRBJ2-3; CDR3aa: CASSYYVLAGSSDTQYF
len: 17; abundance: large; v_gene: TRBV5-6; j_gene: TRBJ1-1; CDR3aa: CASSLELGPRGSTEAFF
len: 14; abundance: NA; v_gene: TRBV30; j_gene: TRBJ2-3; CDR3aa: CARTRAGVTDTQYF
len: 15; abundance: NA; v_gene: TRBV7-2; j_gene: TRBJ1-5; CDR3aa: CASSLVSNSNQPQHF
len: 14; abundance: NA; v_gene: TRBV29-1; j_gene: TRBJ2-1; CDR3aa: CSVDVAGVRNEQFF
len: 15; abundance: NA; v_gene: TRBV19; j_gene: TRBJ1-1; CDR3aa: CASSIQAGRTYEAFF
len: 14; abundance: NA; v_gene: TRBV5-1; j_gene: TRBJ1-1; CDR3aa: CASTLAGIKAEAFF
len: 12; abundance: NA; v_gene: TRBV11-2; j_gene: TRBJ2-3; CDR3aa: CASSQTADTQYF
len: 12; abundance: NA; v_gene: TRBV20-1; j_gene: TRBJ1-2; CDR3aa: CSASPGGLGYTF
len: 13; abundance: NA; v_gene: TRBV7-9; j_gene: TRBJ1-1; CDR3aa: CASSLRYNTEAFF
len: 14; abundance: NA; v_gene: TRBV20-1; j_gene: TRBJ1-1; CDR3aa: CSPRAHTENTEAFF
len: 16; abundance: NA; v_gene: TRBV6-2/TRBV6-3; j_gene: TRBJ2-1; CDR3aa: CASSPVTRKNYNEQFF
len: 15; abundance: NA; v_gene: TRBV4-1; j_gene: TRBJ1-5; CDR3aa: CASSQLFGSNQPQHF
len: 12; abundance: NA; v_gene: TRBV6-2/TRBV6-3; j_gene: TRBJ1-6; CDR3aa: CASSSTGEPLHF
len: 16; abundance: NA; v_gene: TRBV7-9; j_gene: TRBJ2-3; CDR3aa: CASSTSPLTSTDTQYF
len: 16; abundance: NA; v_gene: TRBV7-9; j_gene: TRBJ2-1; CDR3aa: CASLRQGSISYNEQFF
len: 14; abundance: NA; v_gene: TRBV20-1; j_gene: TRBJ2-2; CDR3aa: CSALRKTNTGELFF
len: 14; abundance: NA; v_gene: TRBV3-1; j_gene: TRBJ1-2; CDR3aa: CASSQGGSGNGYTF
len: 15; abundance: NA; v_gene: TRBV5-1; j_gene: TRBJ2-2; CDR3aa: CASSRDVGPTGELFF
len: 11; abundance: NA; v_gene: TRBV5-4; j_gene: TRBJ2-1; CDR3aa: CASSLVDEQFF
len: 13; abundance: NA; v_gene: TRBV5-1; j_gene: TRBJ2-3; CDR3aa: CASQGPSTDTQYF
len: 13; abundance: NA; v_gene: TRBV5-1; j_gene: TRBJ2-7; CDR3aa: CASAPAGSYEQYF
len: 15; abundance: NA; v_gene: TRBV5-1; j_gene: TRBJ2-5; CDR3aa: CASSLGTLEVETQYF
len: 15; abundance: NA; v_gene: TRBV10-3; j_gene: TRBJ1-5; CDR3aa: CAISEGPRPDQPQHF
len: 20; abundance: NA; v_gene: TRBV6-2/TRBV6-3; j_gene: TRBJ2-3; CDR3aa: CASSYRLAAHGSPSADTQYF
len: 12; abundance: NA; v_gene: TRBV7-2; j_gene: TRBJ1-1; CDR3aa: CASGRGYTEAFF
len: 15; abundance: NA; v_gene: TRBV6-1; j_gene: TRBJ1-5; CDR3aa: CASSDWRNSNQPQHF
len: 12; abundance: NA; v_gene: TRBV29-1; j_gene: TRBJ2-2; CDR3aa: CSVQVHTGELFF
len: 15; abundance: NA; v_gene: TRBV11-2; j_gene: TRBJ2-2; CDR3aa: CASSLVLAGTGELFF
len: 14; abundance: NA; v_gene: TRBV7-2; j_gene: TRBJ1-1; CDR3aa: CASSLGRGSSEAFF
len: 14; abundance: NA; v_gene: TRBV20-1; j_gene: TRBJ2-7; CDR3aa: CSARASAGRYEQYF
len: 13; abundance: NA; v_gene: TRBV30; j_gene: TRBJ2-5; CDR3aa: CAWTTGSQETQYF
len: 14; abundance: NA; v_gene: TRBV20-1; j_gene: TRBJ2-7; CDR3aa: CSLQSGTSDYEQYF
len: 15; abundance: NA; v_gene: TRBV5-1; j_gene: TRBJ2-7; CDR3aa: CASSPFTGNRYEQYF
len: 13; abundance: NA; v_gene: TRBV30; j_gene: TRBJ1-1; CDR3aa: CAWARRENTEAFF
len: 14; abundance: NA; v_gene: TRBV28; j_gene: TRBJ2-7; CDR3aa: CASSFLAGVYEQYF
len: 15; abundance: NA; v_gene: TRBV2; j_gene: TRBJ2-5; CDR3aa: CASRAGTGKFETQYF
len: 12; abundance: NA; v_gene: TRBV29-1; j_gene: TRBJ2-7; CDR3aa: CSVAGSSYEQYF
len: 15; abundance: NA; v_gene: TRBV25-1; j_gene: TRBJ1-4; CDR3aa: CASSEGGDWSEKLFF
len: 14; abundance: NA; v_gene: TRBV6-1; j_gene: TRBJ1-1; CDR3aa: CASSERQVNTEAFF
len: 12; abundance: NA; v_gene: TRBV7-2; j_gene: TRBJ2-3; CDR3aa: CASSGRGRTQYF